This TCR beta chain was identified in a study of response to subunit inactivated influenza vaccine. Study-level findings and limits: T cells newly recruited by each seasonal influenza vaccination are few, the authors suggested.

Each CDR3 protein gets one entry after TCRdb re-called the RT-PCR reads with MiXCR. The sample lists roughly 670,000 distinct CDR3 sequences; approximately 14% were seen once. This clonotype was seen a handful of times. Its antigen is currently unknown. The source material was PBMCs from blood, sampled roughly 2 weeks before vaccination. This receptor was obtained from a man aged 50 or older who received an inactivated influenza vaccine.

This CDR3 reads CASSDRFRVEETQYF. The CDR3 coding sequence is TGTGCCAGCAGCGACAGATTCAGGGTAGAAGAGACCCAGTACTTC. The chain is built from TRBV3-1 and TRBJ2-5; the D gene is possibly TRBD1 (5 bases). Trimming left V 5 bases short and J 3 bases short, with 16 bases between. CDR1 is LGHDT, CDR2 YNNKEL, per germline (reference sequence). This CDR3 spans 15 amino acids.